These 2 T cell receptor beta chains came from one sample sequenced in a study of tumor and adjacent non-tumor tissue in lung cancer. RNA was extracted from bulk tissue without any cell sorting. A modified ARM-PCR protocol with three rounds of nested PCR amplified TCRbeta. TCRdb reprocessed the multiplex PCR reads via MiXCR and lists one record per CDR3 protein. This table holds roughly 120,000 distinct CDR3 sequences, around 75% found once. Input material: lung tumor tissue. Receptors originate from a woman aged 55-70 years with non-small cell lung cancer.

This clonotype was recorded only once. A read error is likely, as this CDR3 ends without the conserved phenylalanine or tryptophan. The CDR3 spells CAISQDGSYNEQFL. The CDR3 bases are TGTGCCATCAGCCAAGACGGATCCTACAATGAGCAGTTCCTC. The rearrangement uses TRBV4-2 and TRBJ2-1; D remains ambiguous. The germline V gene encodes CDR1 LGHNA and CDR2 YNFKEQ. The length of the CDR3 is 14 residues.

The CDR3 nucleotides read TGCGCCAGCAGCCAAGAGTACGGCGCGGCGGAGGGAAGGGAGCAGTTCTTC. This gives the protein CASSQEYGAAEGREQFF. The gene calls are TRBV4-1 and TRBJ2-1, with a weak D call TRBD2 (6 bases). This CDR3 is built from 17 residues. V lost 0 bases and J 10 bases, leaving 22 bases between the germline ends. Per the germline V gene, CDR1 is MGHRA and CDR2 is YSYEKL.